The present T cell receptor (beta chain) was sequenced within a study of shared clonotypes between healthy human individuals. Sequencing used immunoSEQ multiplex PCR; TCRdb keeps in-frame clones, though not all of them. This table holds about 2.2 million clones, approximately 94% found once. Overall study results and limits: Generation probability values for non-shared clonotypes were lower than those for clonotypes shared by all four donors. Larger estimated richness was generally recorded for naive subsets relative to memory subsets.

To note about this clone: Its antigen is not identified.

Naive CD8 cells were CD45RO-negative, positively selected for CCR7, excluding terminally differentiated effector memory CD45RA+ cells. The clonotype originates from a man aged 18 to 30 in good health. Some clones in this sample may be carry-over from other donors' samples. Sequenced material: naive CD8+ T cells from PBMCs.

CDR3 DNA sequence: TGTGCCAGCAGCTTTAGCTACTCTCTGGCAGATACGCAGTATTTT. As protein: CASSFSYSLADTQYF. The chain couples TRBV5-4 to TRBJ2-3; D remains ambiguous. The CDR3 covers 15 residues. Trimming cost V 2 bases and J 4 bases, with 14 bases left between them. The germline gives CDR1 SGHNT, CDR2 YYREEE (reference sequence).